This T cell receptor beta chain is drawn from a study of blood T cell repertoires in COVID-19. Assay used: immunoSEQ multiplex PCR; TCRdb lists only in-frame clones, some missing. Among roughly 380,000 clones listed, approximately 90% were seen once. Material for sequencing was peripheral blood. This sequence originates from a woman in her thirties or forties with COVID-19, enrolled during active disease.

CDR3 nucleotides: TGTGCCAGCTCAGGGCCGGACAGCCATTCTAATGAAAAACTGTTTTTT. Its protein is CASSGPDSHSNEKLFF. The chain combines TRBV18 with TRBJ1-4; D is perhaps TRBD1 (6 bases). Trimming took 5 bases from V and 3 from J, leaving 16 bases between them. The germline CDR1 and CDR2 sequences are KGHSH and LQKENI. CDR3 length: 16 residues.